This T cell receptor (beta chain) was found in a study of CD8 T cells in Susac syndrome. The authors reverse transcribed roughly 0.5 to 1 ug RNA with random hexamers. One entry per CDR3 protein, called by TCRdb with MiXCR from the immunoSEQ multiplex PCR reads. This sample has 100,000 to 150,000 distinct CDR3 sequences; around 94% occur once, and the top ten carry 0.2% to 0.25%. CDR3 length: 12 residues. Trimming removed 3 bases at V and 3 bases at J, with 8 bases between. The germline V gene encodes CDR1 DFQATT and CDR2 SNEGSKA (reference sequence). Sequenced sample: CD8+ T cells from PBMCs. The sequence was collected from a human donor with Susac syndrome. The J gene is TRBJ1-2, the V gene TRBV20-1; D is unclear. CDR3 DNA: TGCAGTGCTAGGGTGTCAGACTATGGCTACACCTTC. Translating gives CSARVSDYGYTF.